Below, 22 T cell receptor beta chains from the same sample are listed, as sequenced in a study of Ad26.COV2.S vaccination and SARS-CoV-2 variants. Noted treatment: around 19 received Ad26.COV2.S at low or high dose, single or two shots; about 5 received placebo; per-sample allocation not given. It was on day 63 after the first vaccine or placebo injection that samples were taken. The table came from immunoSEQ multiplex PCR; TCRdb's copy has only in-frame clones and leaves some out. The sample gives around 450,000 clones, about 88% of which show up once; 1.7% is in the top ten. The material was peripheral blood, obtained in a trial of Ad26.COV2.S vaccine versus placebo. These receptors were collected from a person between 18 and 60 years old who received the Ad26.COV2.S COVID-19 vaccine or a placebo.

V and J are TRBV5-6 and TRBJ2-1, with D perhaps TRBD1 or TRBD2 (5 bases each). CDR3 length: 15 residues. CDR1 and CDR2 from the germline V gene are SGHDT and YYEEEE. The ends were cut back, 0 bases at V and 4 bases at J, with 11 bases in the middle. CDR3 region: CASSLGAGTYNEQFF. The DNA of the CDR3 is TGTGCCAGCAGCTTGGGAGCAGGGACGTACAATGAGCAGTTCTTC.

The CDR3 sequence: CASRRDTSNQPQHF. CDR3 DNA: TGTGCCAGTCGCCGGGACACTAGCAATCAGCCCCAGCATTTT. The chain couples TRBV2 to TRBJ1-5, with TRBD1 as a possible D gene (6 bases). The V end was cut by 9 bases, the J end by 0 bases, with 12 bases between. CDR1 SNHLY and CDR2 FYNNEI come from the germline V gene. The length of the CDR3 is 14 residues.

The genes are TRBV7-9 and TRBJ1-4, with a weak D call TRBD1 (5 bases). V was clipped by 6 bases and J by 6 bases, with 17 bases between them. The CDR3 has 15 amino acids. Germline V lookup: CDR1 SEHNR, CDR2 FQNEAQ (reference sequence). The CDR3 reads CASSQNRQGDEKLFF. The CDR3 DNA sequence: TGTGCCAGCAGTCAAAACAGGCAGGGCGATGAAAAACTGTTTTTT.

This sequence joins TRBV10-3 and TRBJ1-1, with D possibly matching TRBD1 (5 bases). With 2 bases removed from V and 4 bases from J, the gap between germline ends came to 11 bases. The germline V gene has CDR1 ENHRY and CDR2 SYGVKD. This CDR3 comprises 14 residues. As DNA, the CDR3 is TGTGCCATCAGTGAGGGGAGGGGTATCACTGAAGCTTTCTTT. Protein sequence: CAISEGRGITEAFF.

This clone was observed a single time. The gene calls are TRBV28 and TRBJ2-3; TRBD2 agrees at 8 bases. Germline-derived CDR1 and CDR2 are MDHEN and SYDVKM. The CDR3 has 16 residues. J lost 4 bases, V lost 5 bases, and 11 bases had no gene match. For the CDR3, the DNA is TGTGCCAGCAGTACAATAGCGGGGCGGACGGCAGATACGCAGTATTTT. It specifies CASSTIAGRTADTQYF.

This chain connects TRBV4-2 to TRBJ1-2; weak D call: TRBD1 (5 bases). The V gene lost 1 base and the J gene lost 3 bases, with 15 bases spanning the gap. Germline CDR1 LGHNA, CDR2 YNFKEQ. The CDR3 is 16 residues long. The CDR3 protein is CASSQGDSRSDYGYTF. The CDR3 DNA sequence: TGTGCCAGCAGCCAAGGTGACAGTCGGAGTGACTATGGCTACACCTTC.

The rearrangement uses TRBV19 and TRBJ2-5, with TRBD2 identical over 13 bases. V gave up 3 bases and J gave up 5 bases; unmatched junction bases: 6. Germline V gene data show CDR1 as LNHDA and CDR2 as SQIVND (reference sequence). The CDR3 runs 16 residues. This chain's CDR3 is CASSMTSGGPWETQYF. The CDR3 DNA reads TGTGCCAGTAGTATGACTAGCGGGGGGCCGTGGGAGACCCAGTACTTC.

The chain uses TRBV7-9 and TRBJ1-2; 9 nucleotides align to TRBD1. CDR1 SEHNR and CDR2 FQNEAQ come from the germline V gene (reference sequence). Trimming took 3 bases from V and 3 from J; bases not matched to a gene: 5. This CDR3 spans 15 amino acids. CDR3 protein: CASSFLTGGYYGYTF. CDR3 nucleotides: TGTGCCAGCAGCTTCCTGACAGGGGGGTACTATGGCTACACCTTC.

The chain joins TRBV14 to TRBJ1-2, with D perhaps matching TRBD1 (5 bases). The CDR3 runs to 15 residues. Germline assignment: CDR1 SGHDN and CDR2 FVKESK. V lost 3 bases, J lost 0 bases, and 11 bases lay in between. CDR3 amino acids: CASSQTQGSNYGYTF. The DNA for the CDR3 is TGTGCCAGCAGCCAGACCCAGGGTTCTAACTATGGCTACACCTTC.

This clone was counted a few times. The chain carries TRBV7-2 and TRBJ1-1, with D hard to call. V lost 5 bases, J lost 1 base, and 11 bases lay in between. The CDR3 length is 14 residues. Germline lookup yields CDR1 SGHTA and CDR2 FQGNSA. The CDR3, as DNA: TGTGCCAGCAGCCTGCGGACCGGGAACACTGAAGCTTTCTTT. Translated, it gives CASSLRTGNTEAFF.

The CDR3 spells CASSTPFRADTQYF. In DNA, the CDR3 is TGTGCCAGCAGTACCCCCTTCCGCGCAGATACGCAGTATTTT. The V gene is TRBV6-6, the J gene TRBJ2-3; no clear D. The germline gives CDR1 MNHNY, CDR2 SVGAGI (reference sequence). Trimming stripped 5 bases from V and 4 bases from J, with 13 bases between. This CDR3 has 14 residues.

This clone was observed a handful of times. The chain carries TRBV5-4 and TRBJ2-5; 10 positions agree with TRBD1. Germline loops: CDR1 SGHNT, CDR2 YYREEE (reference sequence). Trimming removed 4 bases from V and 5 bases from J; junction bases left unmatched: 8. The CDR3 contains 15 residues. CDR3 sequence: CASSRGQGGTETQYF. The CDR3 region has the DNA TGTGCCAGCAGCCGTGGACAGGGGGGCACCGAGACCCAGTACTTC.

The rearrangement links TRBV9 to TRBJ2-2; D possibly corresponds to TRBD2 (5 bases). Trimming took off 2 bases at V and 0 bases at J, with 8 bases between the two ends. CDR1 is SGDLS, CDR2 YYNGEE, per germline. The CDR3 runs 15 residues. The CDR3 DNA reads TGTGCCAGCAGCGTGTACGGGACGAACACCGGGGAGCTGTTTTTT. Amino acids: CASSVYGTNTGELFF.

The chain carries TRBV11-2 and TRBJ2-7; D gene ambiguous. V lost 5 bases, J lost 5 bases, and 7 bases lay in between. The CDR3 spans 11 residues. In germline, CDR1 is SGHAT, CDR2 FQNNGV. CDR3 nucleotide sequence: TGTGCCAGCAGCCCGATGAACGAGCAGTACTTC. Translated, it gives CASSPMNEQYF.

CDR3 bases: TGTGCCAGCAGCTTAGGCGGGAGTGGGAGCGAGCAGTTCTTC. Translating it yields CASSLGGSGSEQFF. This sequence joins TRBV7-9 and TRBJ2-1; 7 nucleotides line up with TRBD2. This CDR3 comprises 14 residues. Germline V gene sequence: CDR1 SEHNR, CDR2 FQNEAQ (reference sequence). V was clipped by 1 base and J by 10 bases; unmatched bases: 7.

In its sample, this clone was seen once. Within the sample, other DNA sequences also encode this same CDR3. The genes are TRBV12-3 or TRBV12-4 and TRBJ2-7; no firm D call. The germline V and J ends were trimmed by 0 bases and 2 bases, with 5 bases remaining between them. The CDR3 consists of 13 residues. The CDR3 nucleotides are TGTGCCAGCAGTTTAGCGTCAGCCTACGAGCAGTACTTC. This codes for CASSLASAYEQYF.

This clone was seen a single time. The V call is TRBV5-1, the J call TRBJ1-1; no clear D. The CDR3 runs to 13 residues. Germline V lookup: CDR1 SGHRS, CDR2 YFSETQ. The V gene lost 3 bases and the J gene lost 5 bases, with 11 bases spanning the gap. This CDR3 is CASSSIVGTEAFF. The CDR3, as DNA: TGCGCCAGCAGCTCCATTGTGGGGACTGAAGCTTTCTTT.

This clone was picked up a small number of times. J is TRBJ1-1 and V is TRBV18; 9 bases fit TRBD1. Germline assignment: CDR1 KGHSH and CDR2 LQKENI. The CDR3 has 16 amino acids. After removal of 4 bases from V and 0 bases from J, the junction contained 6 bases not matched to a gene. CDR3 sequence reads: CASSRDRGTVNTEAFF. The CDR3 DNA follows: TGTGCCAGCTCACGCGACAGGGGGACGGTGAACACTGAAGCTTTCTTT. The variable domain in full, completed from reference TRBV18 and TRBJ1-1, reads NAGVMQNPRHLVRRRGQEARLRCSPMKGHSHVYWYRQLPEEGLKFMVYLQKENIIDESGMPKERFSAEFPKEGPSILRIQQVVRGDSAAYFCASSRDRGTVNTEAFFGQGTRLTVV.

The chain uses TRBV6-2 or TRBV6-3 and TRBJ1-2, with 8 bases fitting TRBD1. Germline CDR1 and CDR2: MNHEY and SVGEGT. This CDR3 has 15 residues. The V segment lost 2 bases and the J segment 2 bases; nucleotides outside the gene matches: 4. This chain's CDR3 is CASSYAGTGNYGYTF. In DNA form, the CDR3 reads TGTGCCAGCAGTTACGCCGGGACAGGCAACTATGGCTACACCTTC.

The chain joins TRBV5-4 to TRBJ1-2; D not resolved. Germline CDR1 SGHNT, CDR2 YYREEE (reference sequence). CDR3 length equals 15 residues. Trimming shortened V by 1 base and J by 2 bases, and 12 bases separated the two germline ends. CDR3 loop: CASSLNAGENYGYTF. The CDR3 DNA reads TGTGCCAGCAGCTTGAACGCAGGTGAAAACTATGGCTACACCTTC.

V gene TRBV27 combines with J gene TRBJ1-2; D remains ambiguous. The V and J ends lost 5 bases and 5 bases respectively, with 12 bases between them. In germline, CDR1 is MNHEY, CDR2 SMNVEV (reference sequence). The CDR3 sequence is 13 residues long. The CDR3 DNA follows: TGTGCCAGCAGTCCCAGGACCCGGTATGGCTACACCTTC. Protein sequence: CASSPRTRYGYTF.

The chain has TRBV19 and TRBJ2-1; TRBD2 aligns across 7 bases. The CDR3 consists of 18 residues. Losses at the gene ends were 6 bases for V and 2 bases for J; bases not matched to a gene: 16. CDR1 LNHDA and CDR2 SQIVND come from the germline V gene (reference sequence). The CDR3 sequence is CASSPPRLARGPYNEQFF. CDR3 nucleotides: TGTGCCAGTAGCCCCCCCAGACTAGCTAGGGGCCCCTACAATGAGCAGTTCTTC.